The rows below give T cell receptor beta chains drawn from one sample of a study of blood T cell repertoires in COVID-19. Some clones are missing from TCRdb's copy, which holds only in-frame ones; the method was immunoSEQ multiplex PCR. The data show 150,000 to 200,000 clones, with around 86% seen just once and approximately 8% held by the top ten. Material: peripheral blood. These receptors came from a man in his sixties with acute or convalescent COVID-19. CDR3s include the opening cysteine and the closing phenylalanine or tryptophan.

J,V,CDR3
TRBJ1-1,TRBV5-1,CASSPQGLGTEAFF
TRBJ2-3,TRBV12-3/TRBV12-4,CASSLDRRDTQYF
TRBJ2-2,TRBV7-2,CASSLGAAQTGELFF
TRBJ1-4,TRBV28,CASSLSRGNEKLFF
TRBJ2-1,TRBV24-1,CATSDWREARYNEQFF
TRBJ1-3,TRBV15,CATSLQGSGGNTIYF
TRBJ2-1,TRBV30,CAWSGGLSGQGIGQFF
TRBJ1-1,TRBV7-2,CASSRRVDTEAFF
TRBJ1-2,TRBV18,CASSPVDSYGYTF
TRBJ2-7,TRBV7-3,CASSTGPLPAGGYYEQYF
TRBJ1-5,TRBV6-5,CASSPTTGGNQPQHF
TRBJ2-7,TRBV9,CASSVGSGLGTYEQYF
TRBJ2-7,TRBV19,CASILPRTGYEQYF
TRBJ1-3,TRBV3-1/TRBV3-2,CASGMGAGNTIYF
TRBJ1-2,TRBV12-5,CASGLGQGYGYTF
TRBJ1-1,TRBV6-6,CASTTTGRNTEAFF
TRBJ2-1,TRBV2,CASSSESSYNEQFF
TRBJ1-6,TRBV5-1,CASSLQGGNSPLHF
TRBJ2-7,TRBV4-2,CASSLGGSSSYEQYF
TRBJ2-1,TRBV24-1,CATGRGIRNEQFF
TRBJ1-2,TRBV4-1,CASSQPRGMRDGYTF
TRBJ2-3,TRBV5-1,CASSPGLAASTDTQYF
TRBJ1-4,TRBV27,CASSSGVDEKLFF
TRBJ1-6,TRBV7-2,CASSLEQDNSPLHF
TRBJ1-3,TRBV28,CASSFFGSGNTIYF
TRBJ2-1,TRBV5-1,CASSFSDRGAYNEQFF